These 20 T cell receptor beta chains were sequenced from one sample in a study of blood T cells in healthy people across ages. A second PCR, run for roughly 7 to 11 cycles, used a sample-barcoded 5' primer plus a J-beta primer mix. Via MiXCR, TCRdb re-called the 5' RACE reads, giving one row per CDR3 protein. The sample lists approximately 1.5 million distinct CDR3 sequences, 42% occurring once. Material: blood. The receptors here all came from a woman aged 18-30 years in good health.

In this sample, this clonotype turned up a few times. This chain connects TRBV6-2 or TRBV6-3 to TRBJ2-1; TRBD2 matches 8 bases. Germline V gives CDR1 MNHEY, CDR2 SVGEGT. The CDR3 has 17 amino acids. V trimming: 5 bases; J trimming: 5 bases; junction bases outside the gene matches: 14. This chain's CDR3 is CASSRTSLRRLDNEQFF. The CDR3 DNA sequence: TGTGCCAGCAGTCGGACTAGCCTCCGTCGACTCGACAATGAGCAGTTCTTC.

This clonotype was counted only a few times. The gene calls are TRBV11-2 and TRBJ2-2; D ambiguous. The CDR3 is 13 residues long. CDR1 and CDR2 (germline): SGHAT, FQNNGV. V dropped 1 base and J dropped 7 bases, with 7 bases sitting between them. In DNA, the CDR3 is TGTGCCAGCAGCTTAGGCGGCGGCGGGGAGCTGTTTTTT. This encodes CASSLGGGGELFF.

The genes are TRBV7-2 and TRBJ2-1; no reliable D call. The V gene's germline CDR1 is SGHTA and CDR2 FQGNSA. V was clipped by 3 bases and J by 4 bases, with 7 bases between them. The CDR3 length is 13 residues. Written as DNA, the CDR3 is TGTGCCAGCAGCTTTACACCATACAATGAGCAGTTCTTC. Protein product: CASSFTPYNEQFF.

This chain uses TRBV9 with TRBJ2-3; 11 nucleotides agree with TRBD2. The germline gives CDR1 SGDLS, CDR2 YYNGEE. There are 18 residues in the CDR3. The ends lost 4 bases at V and 6 bases at J; junction bases unmatched: 16. The CDR3 reads CASSSTVTSGDSSDTQYF. The CDR3 bases are TGTGCCAGCAGCTCCACCGTGACTAGCGGGGATTCATCGGATACGCAGTATTTT. Looking up the rest from reference TRBV9 and TRBJ2-3 gives the full variable domain: DSGVTQTPKHLITATGQRVTLRCSPRSGDLSVYWYQQSLDQGLQFLIQYYNGEERAKGNILERFSAQQFPDLHSELNLSSLELGDSALYFCASSSTVTSGDSSDTQYFGPGTRLTVL.

V gene TRBV6-5 combines with J gene TRBJ2-3; TRBD1 agrees at 7 bases. From germline, CDR1 is MNHEY and CDR2 SVGAGI. The V segment lost 6 bases and the J segment 0 bases; nucleotides outside the gene matches: 9. This CDR3 contains 16 residues. In nucleotides, the CDR3 is TGTGCCAGCAGACCGAACTGGGACAGTAGCACAGATACGCAGTATTTT. It codes for CASRPNWDSSTDTQYF.

This clonotype was counted between two and nine times. The chain combines TRBV29-1 with TRBJ1-1; possible D gene TRBD1, 6 bases. The ends were cut back, 6 bases at V and 1 base at J, with 12 bases in the middle. The germline gives CDR1 SQVTM, CDR2 ANQGSEA. The CDR3 spans 13 residues. The CDR3 DNA reads TGCAGCGTCGACGGGGGCGGGAACACTGAAGCTTTCTTT. This encodes CSVDGGGNTEAFF.

The chain has TRBV20-1 and TRBJ2-1; 13 bases line up with TRBD2. The V gene end was trimmed by 2 bases and the J gene end by 8 bases; junction bases not matched to a gene: 3. The CDR3 spans 14 residues. CDR1 DFQATT and CDR2 SNEGSKA come from the germline V gene (reference sequence). The CDR3 DNA sequence: TGCAGTGCTAGACCGACTAGCGGGGGGTATGAGCAGTTCTTC. Protein sequence: CSARPTSGGYEQFF.

V and J are TRBV10-3 and TRBJ1-1; TRBD1 is a possible D gene (5 bases). Germline V gene lookup returns CDR1 ENHRY and CDR2 SYGVKD. V lost 2 bases and J 6 bases, leaving 16 bases between the germline ends. The CDR3 has 15 amino acids. The CDR3 reads CAISEGVWGSAEAFF. The DNA for the CDR3 is TGTGCCATCAGTGAGGGGGTATGGGGGAGTGCTGAAGCTTTCTTT.

This clonotype was found once. The genes are TRBV7-2 and TRBJ2-3, with 7 bases lining up with TRBD1. From germline, CDR1 is SGHTA and CDR2 FQGNSA. The CDR3 has 15 amino acids. After removal of 5 bases from V and 9 bases from J, the junction contained 14 bases not matched to a gene. This CDR3 is CASSRQGGMPATQYF. As DNA, the CDR3 is TGTGCCAGCAGCCGACAGGGCGGCATGCCAGCCACGCAGTATTTT. The full variable domain, completed using reference TRBV7-2 and TRBJ2-3, is GAGVSQSPSNKVTEKGKDVELRCDPISGHTALYWYRQSLGQGLEFLIYFQGNSAPDKSGLPSDRFSAERTGGSVSTLTIQRTQQEDSAVYLCASSRQGGMPATQYFGPGTRLTVL.

V gene TRBV29-1 combines with J gene TRBJ2-2; TRBD1 aligns across 7 bases. Germline CDR1 SQVTM, CDR2 ANQGSEA. Losses at the gene ends were 6 bases for V and 2 bases for J; bases not matched to a gene: 6. This CDR3 is built from 14 residues. CDR3 region: CSVRTGVNTGELFF. The CDR3 bases are TGCAGCGTGAGGACAGGTGTTAACACCGGGGAGCTGTTTTTT.

V usage is TRBV9 and J usage is TRBJ2-7; D is possibly TRBD1 (5 bases). The length of the CDR3 is 14 residues. CDR1 SGDLS and CDR2 YYNGEE come from the germline V gene. Trimming removed 0 bases at V and 5 bases at J, with 12 bases between. The CDR3: CASSVGTRMDEQYF. The CDR3 DNA sequence: TGTGCCAGCAGCGTAGGGACACGTATGGACGAGCAGTACTTC.

The chain carries TRBV6-2 or TRBV6-3 and TRBJ2-3; a possible D gene is TRBD1 (6 bases). Germline CDR1 reads MNHEY; CDR2 reads SVGEGT. This CDR3 spans 17 amino acids. V was clipped by 7 bases and J by 1 base, with 21 bases between them. The CDR3 is CASTQGTWGRGTDTQYF. For the CDR3, the DNA is TGTGCCAGCACTCAGGGGACGTGGGGGCGCGGCACAGATACGCAGTATTTT.

At least ten counts were recorded for this clonotype. The genes are TRBV29-1 and TRBJ2-1, with D perhaps TRBD1 (6 bases). Germline-derived CDR1 and CDR2 are SQVTM and ANQGSEA. This CDR3 spans 12 amino acids. Trimming shortened V by 6 bases and J by 8 bases, and 14 bases separated the two germline ends. DNA for the CDR3: TGCAGCGTCTTTTCAGGGGTGGATGAGCAGTTCTTC. It codes for CSVFSGVDEQFF.

The chain has TRBV28 and TRBJ1-5; unclear D gene. Trimming left V 3 bases short and J 2 bases short, with 8 bases between. The CDR3 is 14 residues long. Germline loops: CDR1 MDHEN, CDR2 SYDVKM. CDR3 protein: CASSFTWRNQPQHF. For the CDR3, the DNA is TGTGCCAGCAGTTTTACTTGGCGCAATCAGCCCCAGCATTTT.

This chain links TRBV4-1 with TRBJ1-5; no clear D. Trimming took off 5 bases at V and 2 bases at J, with 13 bases between the two ends. The CDR3 runs to 15 residues. Per the germline V gene, CDR1 is MGHRA and CDR2 is YSYEKL. CDR3 DNA: TGCGCCAGCAGCGCCGAGTCTGCGGGCAATCAGCCCCAGCATTTT. This sequence encodes CASSAESAGNQPQHF.

This clonotype was detected only a few times. CDR3 residues: CAWTPTVAGEQFF. For the CDR3, the DNA is TGTGCCTGGACCCCAACAGTGGCTGGTGAGCAGTTCTTC. The rearrangement links TRBV30 to TRBJ2-1; D is unclear. This CDR3 is 13 amino acids long. Germline lookup yields CDR1 GTSNPN and CDR2 SVGIG (reference sequence). Between the trimmed V and J ends, which lost 4 bases and 9 bases, there was a span of 16 bases.

In its sample, this clonotype was seen a few times. The chain combines TRBV6-5 with TRBJ2-3; 8 bases are a match to TRBD1. Germline-derived CDR1 and CDR2 are MNHEY and SVGAGI. This CDR3 is built from 15 residues. J lost 0 bases, V lost 5 bases, and 4 bases had no gene match. The CDR3 is CASSRQGKSTDTQYF. CDR3 bases: TGTGCCAGCAGTCGACAGGGGAAAAGCACAGATACGCAGTATTTT.

V usage is TRBV20-1 and J usage is TRBJ2-7, with no clear D. Germline V gene sequence: CDR1 DFQATT, CDR2 SNEGSKA (reference sequence). Trimming removed 2 bases at V and 2 bases at J, with 19 bases between. This CDR3 spans 16 amino acids. This CDR3 is CSARLPSWVSPYEQYF. The CDR3 nucleotides are TGCAGTGCTAGACTCCCGTCATGGGTTTCCCCCTACGAGCAGTACTTC.

The chain couples TRBV27 to TRBJ2-7, with 7 positions matching TRBD1. This CDR3 comprises 14 residues. The V gene's germline CDR1 is MNHEY and CDR2 SMNVEV (reference sequence). The junction had 8 bases not matched to a gene; V was cut back by 6 bases and J by 3 bases. In DNA, the CDR3 is TGTGCCAGCAGCCCTACAGGGGCTGGCTACGAGCAGTACTTC. This translates into CASSPTGAGYEQYF.

V is TRBV6-6 and J is TRBJ2-3; 10 nucleotides agree with TRBD1. CDR3 size: 16 residues. The V gene's germline CDR1 is MNHNY and CDR2 SVGAGI (reference sequence). V lost 4 bases and J lost 4; bases outside the gene matches: 8. The CDR3 DNA is TGTGCCAGCAGTTCCCAGGGGACAGGGGTTTCAGATACGCAGTATTTT. Its translation: CASSSQGTGVSDTQYF.